This T cell receptor (beta chain) originates from a study of blood T cell repertoires in COVID-19 (dated by TCRdb to 2020 to 2022). At the level of the whole study: Samples from collaborators originated in the United States, Italy and Spain and spanned both the acute and convalescent phases of COVID-19. The material from the prospective study consisted of cDNA or gDNA derived from T cells, B-cell-depleted T cells, or PBMCs. Subjects who had been exposed to COVID-19, were actively infected with it, or had recovered from it provided the deeply sampled blood TCRbeta repertoires that made up the dataset. The repertoires were made available in a free public database intended to serve as a resource for research on the immune response to SARS-CoV-2. Samples were obtained from the ongoing ImmuneRACE study (first 160 participants) and from about 1,300 subjects provided by 6 global collaborators. Nearly every sample came with metadata listing a de-identified subject ID, COVID-19 status, age in years and sex. Where HLA class I and class II types were available, the types were taken from metadata supplied by the sample provider, not from assay-based typing.

Comment on this clone: Its target antigen remains unknown. Base qualities are not at hand, and no much larger clone is one base apart.

The CDR3 starts with the cysteine, ends with the phenylalanine, and has 15 residues. CDR3 DNA is the only sequence kept; it has 45 bases, read in frame from the first base. Looking up the germline V gene (reference sequence) yields CDR1 GTSNPN and CDR2 SVGIG. At the junction V is shortened by 4 bases and J by 6 bases; bases outside the gene matches: 12. TCRbeta CDR3 regions were amplified from genomic DNA by means of the immunoSEQ Assay, a bias-controlled multiplex PCR. The published analysis was carried out like this. Nucleated cell counts per sample were estimated from amplification of reference gene primers within the assay. To quantify the absolute abundance of each unique TCRbeta CDR3 rearrangement, sequence reads were collapsed and filtered. For each sample, productive Simpson clonality was calculated by taking the square root of Simpson's diversity index across productive rearrangements. TCRdb re-hosts the immuneACCESS table, in-frame sequences only. Its copies lack some clones; in the studies checked, an unresolved V gene accounts for under half of them, and the cause for the rest is not known. V and J calls and clone size are those listed in that table; D and trimming were worked out from the DNA. The sample table records 120,000 or so clones; around two thirds of these occur just once. 2% to 2.5% of the sample is taken by the ten largest.

Collaborating institutions collected whole blood in K2EDTA tubes following their own protocols. For TCRbeta analysis, collaborators shipped samples as frozen whole blood, isolated PBMCs, or DNA extracted from either of those sample types. The research as a whole found: How much clinical and demographic metadata was included differed by source and by participant, and the metadata was provided uncurated.

This sequence uses TRBV30 and TRBJ2-1, with 7 middle bases fitting TRBD2. The source material was peripheral blood. The sequence was collected from a woman in her sixties or seventies with acute or convalescent COVID-19. The DNA is TGTGCCTGGAAGAAGGGGCTAGCGGAGTTCAATGAGCAGTTCTTC. This sequence encodes CAWKKGLAEFNEQFF.